The rows below give T cell receptor beta chains drawn from one sample of a study of shared clonotypes between healthy human individuals. Repertoires were generated with immunoSEQ multiplex PCR, while TCRdb's copy carries only in-frame clones and drops some. Here the sample spans about 520,000 clones, around 85% being singletons. The sequencing sample was made of PBMCs. These receptors came from a woman aged 40 to 50 in good health. Some clones in this sample may be carry-over from other donors' samples. Both conserved end residues are part of each CDR3. A D gene is named only where the DNA matches it firmly. Some rows have no size entry. The others give once, few or many, or a class for an expanded clone.

v_gene	d_gene	j_gene	abundance	CDR3nt	CDR3aa
TRBV20-1	NA	TRBJ1-2	NA	TGCAGTGCTAGTTGGGGCAATGGCTACACCTTC	CSASWGNGYTF
TRBV7-2	NA	TRBJ2-7	NA	TGTGCCAGCAGCTTTTCCCTGAAGGGGCGGTACGAGCAGTACTTC	CASSFSLKGRYEQYF
TRBV30	NA	TRBJ2-1	once	TGTGCCTGGAGGAAGAAAGCGGCGGGACGGGGATACAATGAGCAGTTCTTC	CAWRKKAAGRGYNEQFF
TRBV25-1	NA	TRBJ1-4	NA	TGTGCCAGCAGTACCAGGGACTTAAGAAGGGAAAAACTGTTTTTT	CASSTRDLRREKLFF
TRBV7-2	TRBD1	TRBJ2-1	NA	TGTGCCAGCAGCTTCGGGACAGAAGTCAATGAGCAGTTCTTC	CASSFGTEVNEQFF
TRBV6-6	TRBD2	TRBJ2-7	few	TGTGCCAGCAGCTCGTTAGCGGGAGTTTCCTACGAGCAGTACTTC	CASSSLAGVSYEQYF
TRBV6-6	NA	TRBJ1-1	medium-sized	TGTGCCAGCAGCGTGGGGAGCACTGAAGCTTTCTTT	CASSVGSTEAFF
TRBV4-2	NA	TRBJ1-2	NA	TGTGCCAGCAGCCAATCCGGGGCCGAGTACTATGACTACACCTTC	CASSQSGAEYYDYTF
TRBV10-3	NA	TRBJ2-1	NA	TGTGCCATCAGTGACAGGACCCCCATAAATGAGCAGTTCTTC	CAISDRTPINEQFF
TRBV5-1	NA	TRBJ2-7	NA	TGCGCCAGCAGCCCGACCGTGAACTACGAGCAGTACTTC	CASSPTVNYEQYF